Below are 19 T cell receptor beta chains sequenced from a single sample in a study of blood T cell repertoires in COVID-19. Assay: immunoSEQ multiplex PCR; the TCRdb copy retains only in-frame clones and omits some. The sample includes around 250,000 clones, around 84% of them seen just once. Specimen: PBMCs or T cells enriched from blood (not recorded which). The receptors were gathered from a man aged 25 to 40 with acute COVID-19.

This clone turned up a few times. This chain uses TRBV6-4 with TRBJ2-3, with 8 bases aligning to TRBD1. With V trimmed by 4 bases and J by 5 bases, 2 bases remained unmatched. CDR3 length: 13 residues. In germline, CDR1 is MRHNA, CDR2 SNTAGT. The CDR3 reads CASSADRGDTQYF. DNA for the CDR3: TGTGCCAGCAGTGCCGACAGGGGAGATACGCAGTATTTT.

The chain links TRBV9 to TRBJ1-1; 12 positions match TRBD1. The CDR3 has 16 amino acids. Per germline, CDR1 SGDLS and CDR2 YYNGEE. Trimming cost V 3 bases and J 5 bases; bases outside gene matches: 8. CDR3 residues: CASSGPGQGARTEAFF. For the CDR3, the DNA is TGTGCCAGCAGCGGTCCGGGACAGGGGGCCAGGACTGAAGCTTTCTTT.

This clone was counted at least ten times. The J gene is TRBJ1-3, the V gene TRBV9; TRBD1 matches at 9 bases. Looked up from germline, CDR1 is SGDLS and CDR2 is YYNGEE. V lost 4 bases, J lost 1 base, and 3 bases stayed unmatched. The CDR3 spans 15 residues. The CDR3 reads CASSLTGGSGNTIYF. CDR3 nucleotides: TGTGCCAGCAGCCTGACAGGGGGATCTGGAAACACCATATATTTT.

The CDR3 loop is CASSPRDSTIYF. In DNA, the CDR3 is TGTGCCAGCTCACCACGGGACAGCACCATATATTTT. The J gene is TRBJ1-3, the V gene TRBV18, with 7 nucleotides matching TRBD1. The germline gives CDR1 KGHSH, CDR2 LQKENI. The CDR3 runs to 12 residues. J lost 9 bases, V lost 1 base, and 0 bases had no gene match.

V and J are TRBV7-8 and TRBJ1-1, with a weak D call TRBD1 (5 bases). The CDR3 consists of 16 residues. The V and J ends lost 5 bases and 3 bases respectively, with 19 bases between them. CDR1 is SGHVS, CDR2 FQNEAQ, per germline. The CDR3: CASSLAEGRRDTEAFF. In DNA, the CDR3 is TGTGCCAGCAGCCTCGCGGAGGGACGGAGGGACACTGAAGCTTTCTTT.

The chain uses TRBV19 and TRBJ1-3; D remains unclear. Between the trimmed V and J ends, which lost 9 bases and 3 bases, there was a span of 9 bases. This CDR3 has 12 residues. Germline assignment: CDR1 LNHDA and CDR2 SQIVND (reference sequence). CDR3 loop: CASSLLGNTIYF. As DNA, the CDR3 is TGTGCCAGCTCCCTACTTGGAAACACCATATATTTT.

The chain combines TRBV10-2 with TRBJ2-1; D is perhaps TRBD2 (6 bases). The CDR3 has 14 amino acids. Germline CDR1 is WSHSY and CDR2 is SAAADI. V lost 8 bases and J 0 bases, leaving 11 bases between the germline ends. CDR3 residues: CASGDLSSYNEQFF. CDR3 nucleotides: TGCGCCAGCGGGGACTTAAGCTCCTACAATGAGCAGTTCTTC.

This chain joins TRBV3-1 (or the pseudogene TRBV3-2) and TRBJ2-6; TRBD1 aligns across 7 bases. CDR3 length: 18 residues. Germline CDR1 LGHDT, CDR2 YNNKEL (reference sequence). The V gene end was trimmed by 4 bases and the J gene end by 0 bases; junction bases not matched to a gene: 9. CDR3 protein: CASSPWGQFSSGANVLTF. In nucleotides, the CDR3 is TGTGCCAGCAGCCCTTGGGGACAGTTCAGCTCTGGGGCCAACGTCCTGACTTTC.

CDR3 residues: CASSQEWRTMNTEAFF. CDR3 coding DNA: TGTGCCAGCAGCCAAGAGTGGAGGACCATGAACACTGAAGCTTTCTTT. The genes are TRBV3-1 (or the pseudogene TRBV3-2) and TRBJ1-1; D is uncertain. This CDR3 has 16 amino acids. Trimming removed 0 bases from V and 0 bases from J, with 11 bases in between. Germline CDR1 LGHDT, CDR2 YNNKEL (reference sequence).

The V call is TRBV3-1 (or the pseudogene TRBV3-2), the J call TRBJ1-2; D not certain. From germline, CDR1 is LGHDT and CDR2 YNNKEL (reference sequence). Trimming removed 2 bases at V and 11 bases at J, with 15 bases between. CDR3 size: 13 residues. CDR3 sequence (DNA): TGTGCCAGCAGCCAAAGCCCTGCCTGGCGGTACACCTTC. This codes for CASSQSPAWRYTF.

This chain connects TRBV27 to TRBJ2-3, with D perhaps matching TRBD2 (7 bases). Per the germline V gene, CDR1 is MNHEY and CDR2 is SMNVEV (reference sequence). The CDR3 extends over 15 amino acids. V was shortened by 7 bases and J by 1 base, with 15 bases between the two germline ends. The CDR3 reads CASTLGGGGTDTQYF. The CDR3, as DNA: TGTGCCAGCACTCTTGGGGGGGGCGGCACAGATACGCAGTATTTT.

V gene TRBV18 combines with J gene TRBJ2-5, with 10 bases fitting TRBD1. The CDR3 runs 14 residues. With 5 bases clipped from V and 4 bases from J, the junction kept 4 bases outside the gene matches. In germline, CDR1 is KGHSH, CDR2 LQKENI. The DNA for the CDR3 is TGTGCCAGCTCATCGAGGACAGGGGGAGAGACCCAGTACTTC. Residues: CASSSRTGGETQYF.

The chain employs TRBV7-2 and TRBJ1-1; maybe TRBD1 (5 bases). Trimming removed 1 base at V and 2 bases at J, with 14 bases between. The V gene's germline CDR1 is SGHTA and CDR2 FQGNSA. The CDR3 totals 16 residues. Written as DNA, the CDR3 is TGTGCCAGCAGCTTAGGCTTGACAGCAACTAACACTGAAGCTTTCTTT. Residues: CASSLGLTATNTEAFF.

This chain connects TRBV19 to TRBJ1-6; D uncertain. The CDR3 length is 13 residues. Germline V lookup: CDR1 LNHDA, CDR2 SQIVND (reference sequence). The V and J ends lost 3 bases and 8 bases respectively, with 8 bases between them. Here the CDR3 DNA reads TGTGCCAGTAGTATGGAGGGCTATTCACCCCTCCACTTT. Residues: CASSMEGYSPLHF. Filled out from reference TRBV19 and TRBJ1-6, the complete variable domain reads DGGITQSPKYLFRKEGQNVTLSCEQNLNHDAMYWYRQDPGQGLRLIYYSQIVNDFQKGDIAEGYSVSREKKESFPLTVTSAQKNPTAFYLCASSMEGYSPLHFGNGTRLTVT.

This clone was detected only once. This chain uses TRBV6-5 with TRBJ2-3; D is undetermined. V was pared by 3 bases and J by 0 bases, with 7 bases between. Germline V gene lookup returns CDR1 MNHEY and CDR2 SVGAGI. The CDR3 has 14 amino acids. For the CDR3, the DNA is TGTGCCAGCAGTTATCACGGGAGCACAGATACGCAGTATTTT. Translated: CASSYHGSTDTQYF.

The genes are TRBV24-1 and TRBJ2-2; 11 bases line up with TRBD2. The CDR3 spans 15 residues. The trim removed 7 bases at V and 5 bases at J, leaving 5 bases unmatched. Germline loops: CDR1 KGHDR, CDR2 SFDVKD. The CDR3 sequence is CATSGTSGITGELFF. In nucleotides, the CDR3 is TGTGCCACCAGCGGGACTAGCGGAATAACCGGGGAGCTGTTTTTT.

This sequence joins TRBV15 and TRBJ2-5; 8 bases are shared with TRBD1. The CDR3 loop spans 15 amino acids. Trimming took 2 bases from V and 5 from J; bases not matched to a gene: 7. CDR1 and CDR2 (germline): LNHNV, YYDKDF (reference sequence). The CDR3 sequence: CATSRSGQVDETQYF. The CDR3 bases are TGTGCCACCAGCAGATCGGGACAGGTGGACGAGACCCAGTACTTC.

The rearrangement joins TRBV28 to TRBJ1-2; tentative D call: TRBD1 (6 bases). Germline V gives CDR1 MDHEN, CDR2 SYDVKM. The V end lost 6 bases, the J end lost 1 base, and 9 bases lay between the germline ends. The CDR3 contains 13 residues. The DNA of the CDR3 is TGTGCCAGCAGAGGACAGCTTAACTATGGCTACACCTTC. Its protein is CASRGQLNYGYTF.

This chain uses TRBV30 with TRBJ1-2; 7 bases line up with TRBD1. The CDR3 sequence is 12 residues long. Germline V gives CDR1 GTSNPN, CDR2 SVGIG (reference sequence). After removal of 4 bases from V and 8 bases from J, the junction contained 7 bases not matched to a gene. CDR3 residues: CAWIEAGGGYTF. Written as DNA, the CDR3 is TGTGCCTGGATAGAGGCAGGGGGAGGCTACACCTTC. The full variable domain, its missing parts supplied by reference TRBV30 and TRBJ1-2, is SQTIHQWPATLVQPVGSPLSLECTVEGTSNPNLYWYRQAAGRGLQLLFYSVGIGQISSEVPQNLSASRPQDRQFILSSKKLLLSDSGFYLCAWIEAGGGYTFGSGTRLTVV.